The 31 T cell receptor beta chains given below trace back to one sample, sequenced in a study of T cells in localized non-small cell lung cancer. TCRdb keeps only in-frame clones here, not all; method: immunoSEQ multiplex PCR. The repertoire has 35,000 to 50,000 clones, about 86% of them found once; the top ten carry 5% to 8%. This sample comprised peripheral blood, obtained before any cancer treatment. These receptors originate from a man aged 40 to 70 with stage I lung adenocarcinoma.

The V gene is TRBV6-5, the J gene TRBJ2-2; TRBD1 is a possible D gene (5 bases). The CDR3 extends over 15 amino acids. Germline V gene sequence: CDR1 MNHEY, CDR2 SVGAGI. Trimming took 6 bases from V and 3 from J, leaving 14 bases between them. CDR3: CASSLGRAYTGELFF. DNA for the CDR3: TGTGCCAGCAGCCTTGGCAGGGCTTACACCGGGGAGCTGTTTTTT.

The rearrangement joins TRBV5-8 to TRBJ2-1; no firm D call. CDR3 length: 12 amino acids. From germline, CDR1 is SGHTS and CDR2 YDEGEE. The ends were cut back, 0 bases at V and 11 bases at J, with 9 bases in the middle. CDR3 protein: CASSLGPPQQFF. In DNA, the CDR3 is TGTGCCAGCAGCTTGGGCCCCCCCCAGCAGTTCTTC.

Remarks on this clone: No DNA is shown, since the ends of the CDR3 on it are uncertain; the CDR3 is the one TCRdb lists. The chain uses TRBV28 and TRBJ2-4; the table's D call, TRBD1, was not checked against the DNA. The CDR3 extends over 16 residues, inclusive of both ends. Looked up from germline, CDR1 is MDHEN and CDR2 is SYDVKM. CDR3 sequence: CASSSSGQGLKNIQYF.

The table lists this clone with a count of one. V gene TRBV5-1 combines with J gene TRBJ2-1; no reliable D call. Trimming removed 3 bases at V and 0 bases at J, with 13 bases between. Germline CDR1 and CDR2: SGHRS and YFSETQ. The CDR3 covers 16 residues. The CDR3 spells CASSWALKSSYNEQFF. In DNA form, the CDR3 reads TGCGCCAGCAGCTGGGCACTGAAAAGCTCCTACAATGAGCAGTTCTTC. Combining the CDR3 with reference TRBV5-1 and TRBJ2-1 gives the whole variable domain KAGVTQTPRYLIKTRGQQVTLSCSPISGHRSVSWYQQTPGQGLQFLFEYFSETQRNKGNFPGRFSGRQFSNSRSEMNVSTLELGDSALYLCASSWALKSSYNEQFFGPGTRLTVL.

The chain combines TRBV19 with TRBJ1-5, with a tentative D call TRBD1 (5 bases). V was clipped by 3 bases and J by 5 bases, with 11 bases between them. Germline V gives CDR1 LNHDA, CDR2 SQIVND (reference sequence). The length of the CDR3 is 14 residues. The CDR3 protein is CASSIREGHQPQHF. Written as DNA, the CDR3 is TGTGCCAGTAGTATCAGGGAGGGCCATCAGCCCCAGCATTTT.

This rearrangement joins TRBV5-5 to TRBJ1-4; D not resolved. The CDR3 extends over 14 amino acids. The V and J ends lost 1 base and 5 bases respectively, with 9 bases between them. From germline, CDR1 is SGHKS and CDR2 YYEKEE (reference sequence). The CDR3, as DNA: TGTGCCAGCAGCTTGTCAGTACAGAATGAAAAACTGTTTTTT. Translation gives CASSLSVQNEKLFF.

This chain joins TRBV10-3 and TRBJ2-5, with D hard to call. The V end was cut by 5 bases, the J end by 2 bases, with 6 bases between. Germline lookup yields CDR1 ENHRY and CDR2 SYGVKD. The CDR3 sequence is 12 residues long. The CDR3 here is CAISIQQETQYF. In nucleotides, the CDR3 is TGTGCCATCAGTATACAACAAGAGACCCAGTACTTC.

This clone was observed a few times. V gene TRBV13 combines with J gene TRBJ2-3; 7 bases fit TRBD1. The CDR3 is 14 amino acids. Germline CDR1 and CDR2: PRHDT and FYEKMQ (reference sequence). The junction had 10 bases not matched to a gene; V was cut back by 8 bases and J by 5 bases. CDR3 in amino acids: CASFRQGRVDTQYF. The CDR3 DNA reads TGTGCCAGCTTTAGACAGGGCCGGGTAGATACGCAGTATTTT.

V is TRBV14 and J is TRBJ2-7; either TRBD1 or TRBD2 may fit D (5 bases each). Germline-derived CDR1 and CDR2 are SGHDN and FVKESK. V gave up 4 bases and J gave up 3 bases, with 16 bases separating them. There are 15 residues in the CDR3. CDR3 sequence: CASSPRETGHYEQYF. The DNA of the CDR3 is TGTGCCAGCAGCCCTCGGGAAACAGGACACTACGAGCAGTACTTC.

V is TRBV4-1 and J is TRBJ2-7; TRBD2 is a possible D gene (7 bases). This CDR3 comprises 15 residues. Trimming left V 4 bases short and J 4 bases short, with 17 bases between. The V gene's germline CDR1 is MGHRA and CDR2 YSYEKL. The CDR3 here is CASSPQGGAQYEQYF. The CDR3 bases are TGCGCCAGCAGCCCACAAGGGGGGGCGCAATACGAGCAGTACTTC.

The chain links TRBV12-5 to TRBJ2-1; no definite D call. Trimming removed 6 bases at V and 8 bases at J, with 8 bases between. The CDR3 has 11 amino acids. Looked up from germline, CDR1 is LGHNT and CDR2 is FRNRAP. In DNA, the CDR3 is TGTGCTAGTGGCCACGGACATGAGCAGTTCTTC. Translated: CASGHGHEQFF.

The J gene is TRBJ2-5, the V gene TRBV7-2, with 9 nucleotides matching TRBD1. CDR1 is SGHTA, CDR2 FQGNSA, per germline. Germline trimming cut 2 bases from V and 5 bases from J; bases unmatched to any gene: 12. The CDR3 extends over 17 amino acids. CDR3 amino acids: CASSLIPGTGYGETQYF. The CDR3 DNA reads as TGTGCCAGCAGCTTAATCCCCGGGACAGGGTACGGGGAGACCCAGTACTTC. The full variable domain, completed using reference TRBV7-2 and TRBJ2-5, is GAGVSQSPSNKVTEKGKDVELRCDPISGHTALYWYRQSLGQGLEFLIYFQGNSAPDKSGLPSDRFSAERTGGSVSTLTIQRTQQEDSAVYLCASSLIPGTGYGETQYFGPGTRLLVL.

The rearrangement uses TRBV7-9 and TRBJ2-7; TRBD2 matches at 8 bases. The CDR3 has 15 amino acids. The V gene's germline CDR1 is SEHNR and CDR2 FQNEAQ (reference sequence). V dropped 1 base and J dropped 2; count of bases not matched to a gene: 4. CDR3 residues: CASSLGGSGTYEQYF. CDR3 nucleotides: TGTGCCAGCAGCTTAGGTGGTAGCGGGACCTACGAGCAGTACTTC.

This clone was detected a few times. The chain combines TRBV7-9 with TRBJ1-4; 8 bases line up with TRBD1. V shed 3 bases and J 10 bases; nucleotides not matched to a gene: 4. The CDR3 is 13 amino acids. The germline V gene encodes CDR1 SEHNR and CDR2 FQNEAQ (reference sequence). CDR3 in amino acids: CASSFAGTGKLFF. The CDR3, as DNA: TGTGCCAGCAGCTTTGCAGGGACAGGAAAACTGTTTTTT.

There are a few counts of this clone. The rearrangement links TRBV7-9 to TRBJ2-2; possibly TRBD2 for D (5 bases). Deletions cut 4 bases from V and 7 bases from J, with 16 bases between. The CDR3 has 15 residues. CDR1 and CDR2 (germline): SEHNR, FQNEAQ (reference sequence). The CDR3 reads CASSSPDGNLGELFF. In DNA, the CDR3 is TGTGCCAGCAGCTCCCCCGACGGGAACCTCGGGGAGCTGTTTTTT.

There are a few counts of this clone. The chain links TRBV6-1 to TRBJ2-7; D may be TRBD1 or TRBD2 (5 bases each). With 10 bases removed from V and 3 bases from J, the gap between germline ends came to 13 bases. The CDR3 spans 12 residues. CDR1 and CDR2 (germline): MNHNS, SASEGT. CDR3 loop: CATIRGSYEQYF. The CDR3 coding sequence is TGTGCCACAATTCGGGGCAGCTACGAGCAGTACTTC.

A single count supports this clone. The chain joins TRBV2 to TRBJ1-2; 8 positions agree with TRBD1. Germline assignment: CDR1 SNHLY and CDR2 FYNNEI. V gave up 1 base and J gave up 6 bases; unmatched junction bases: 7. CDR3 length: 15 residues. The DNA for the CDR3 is TGTGCCAGCAGTGAAGAGACAGGGGTGGGAAATGGCTACACCTTC. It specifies CASSEETGVGNGYTF.

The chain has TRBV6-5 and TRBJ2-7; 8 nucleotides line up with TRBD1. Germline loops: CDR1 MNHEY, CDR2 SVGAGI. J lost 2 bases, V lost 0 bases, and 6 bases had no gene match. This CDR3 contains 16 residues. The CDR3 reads CASSYSQTGVTYEQYF. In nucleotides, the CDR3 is TGTGCCAGCAGTTACTCACAGACAGGGGTAACCTACGAGCAGTACTTC.

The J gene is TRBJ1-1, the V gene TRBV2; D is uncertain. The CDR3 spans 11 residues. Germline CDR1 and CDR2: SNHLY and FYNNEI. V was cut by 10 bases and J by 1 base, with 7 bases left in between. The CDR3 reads CATRPNTEAFF. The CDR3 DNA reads TGTGCCACGAGGCCGAACACTGAAGCTTTCTTT.

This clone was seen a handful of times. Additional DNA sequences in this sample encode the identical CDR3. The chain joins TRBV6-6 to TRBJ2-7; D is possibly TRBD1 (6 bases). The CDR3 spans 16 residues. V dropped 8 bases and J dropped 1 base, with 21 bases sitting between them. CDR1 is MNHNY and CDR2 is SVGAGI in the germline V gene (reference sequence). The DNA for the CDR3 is TGTGCCAGCGGGTCCCTATGGACAGCTACTTCCTACGAGCAGTACTTC. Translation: CASGSLWTATSYEQYF.

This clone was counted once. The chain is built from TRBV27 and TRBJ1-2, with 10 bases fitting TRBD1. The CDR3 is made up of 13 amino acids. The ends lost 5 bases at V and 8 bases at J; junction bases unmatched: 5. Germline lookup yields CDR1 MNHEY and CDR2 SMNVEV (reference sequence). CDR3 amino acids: CASSPGQGRGYTF. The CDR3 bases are TGTGCCAGCAGTCCGGGACAGGGGCGCGGCTACACCTTC.

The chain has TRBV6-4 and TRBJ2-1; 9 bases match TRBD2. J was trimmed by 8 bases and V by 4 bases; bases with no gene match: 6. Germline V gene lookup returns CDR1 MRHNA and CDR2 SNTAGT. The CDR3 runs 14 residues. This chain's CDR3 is CASSGVAGADEQFF. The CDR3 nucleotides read TGTGCCAGCAGTGGAGTAGCGGGAGCCGATGAGCAGTTCTTC.

CDR3 sequence reads: CASSLLSEETQYF. CDR3 coding DNA: TGTGCCAGCAGTTTATTAAGCGAAGAGACCCAGTACTTC. The J gene is TRBJ2-5, the V gene TRBV28; D gene ambiguous. The germline V and J ends were trimmed by 1 base and 3 bases, with 6 bases remaining between them. The CDR3 extends over 13 amino acids. The V gene's germline CDR1 is MDHEN and CDR2 SYDVKM.

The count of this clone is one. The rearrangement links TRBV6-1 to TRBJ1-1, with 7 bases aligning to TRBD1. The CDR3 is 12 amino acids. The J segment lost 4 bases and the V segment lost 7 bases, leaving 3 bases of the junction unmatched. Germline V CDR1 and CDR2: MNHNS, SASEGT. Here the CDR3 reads CASNDRATEAFF. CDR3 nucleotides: TGTGCCAGCAACGACAGGGCCACTGAAGCTTTCTTT.

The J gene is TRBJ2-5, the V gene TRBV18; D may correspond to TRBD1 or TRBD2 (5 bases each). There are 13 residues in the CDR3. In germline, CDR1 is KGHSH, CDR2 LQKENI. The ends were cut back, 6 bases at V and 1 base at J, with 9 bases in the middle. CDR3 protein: CASSRDLQETQYF. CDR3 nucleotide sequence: TGTGCCAGCTCTCGGGACCTCCAAGAGACCCAGTACTTC.

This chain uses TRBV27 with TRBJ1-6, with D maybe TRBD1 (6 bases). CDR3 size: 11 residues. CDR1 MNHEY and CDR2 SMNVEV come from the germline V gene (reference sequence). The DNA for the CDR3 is TGTATAGGACAGAATAATTCACCCCTCCACTTT. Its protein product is CIGQNNSPLHF.

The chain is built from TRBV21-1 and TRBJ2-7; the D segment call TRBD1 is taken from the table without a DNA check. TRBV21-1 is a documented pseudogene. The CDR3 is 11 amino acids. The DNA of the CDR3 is TGTGCCAGCCCCTTTACAGGGGCGGAGTACTTC. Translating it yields CASPFTGAEYF.

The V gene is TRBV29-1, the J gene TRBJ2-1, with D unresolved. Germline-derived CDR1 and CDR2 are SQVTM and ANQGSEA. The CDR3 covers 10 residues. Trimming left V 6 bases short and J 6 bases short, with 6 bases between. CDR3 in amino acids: CSVTANEQFF. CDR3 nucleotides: TGCAGCGTAACGGCCAATGAGCAGTTCTTC.

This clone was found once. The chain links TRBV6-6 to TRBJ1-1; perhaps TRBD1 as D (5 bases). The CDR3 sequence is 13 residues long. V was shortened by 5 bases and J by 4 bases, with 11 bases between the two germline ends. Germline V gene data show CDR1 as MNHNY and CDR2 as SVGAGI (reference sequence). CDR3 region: CASSPRVGTEAFF. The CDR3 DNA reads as TGTGCCAGCAGTCCCAGGGTAGGCACTGAAGCTTTCTTT.

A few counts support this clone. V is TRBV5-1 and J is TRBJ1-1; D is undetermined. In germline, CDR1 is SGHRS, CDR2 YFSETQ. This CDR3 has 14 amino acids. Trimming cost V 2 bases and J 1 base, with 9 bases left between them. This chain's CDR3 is CASSLSIKNTEAFF. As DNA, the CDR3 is TGCGCCAGCAGCTTAAGCATCAAGAACACTGAAGCTTTCTTT.

Here the CDR3 DNA reads TGTGCCAGCAGCCAAGGAAGGGCAGCGGGGGGGGTCCGGAATACGCAGTATTTT. The encoded protein is CASSQGRAAGGVRNTQYF. The chain is built from TRBV14 and TRBJ2-3; 10 bases are shared with TRBD2. The V gene end was trimmed by 1 base and the J gene end by 7 bases; junction bases not matched to a gene: 14. The germline CDR1 and CDR2 sequences are SGHDN and FVKESK. The CDR3 runs to 18 residues. The whole variable domain, filled in from reference TRBV14 and TRBJ2-3, reads EAGVTQFPSHSVIEKGQTVTLRCDPISGHDNLYWYRRVMGKEIKFLLHFVKESKQDESGMPNNRFLAERTGGTYSTLKVQPAELEDSGVYFCASSQGRAAGGVRNTQYFGPGTRLTVL.